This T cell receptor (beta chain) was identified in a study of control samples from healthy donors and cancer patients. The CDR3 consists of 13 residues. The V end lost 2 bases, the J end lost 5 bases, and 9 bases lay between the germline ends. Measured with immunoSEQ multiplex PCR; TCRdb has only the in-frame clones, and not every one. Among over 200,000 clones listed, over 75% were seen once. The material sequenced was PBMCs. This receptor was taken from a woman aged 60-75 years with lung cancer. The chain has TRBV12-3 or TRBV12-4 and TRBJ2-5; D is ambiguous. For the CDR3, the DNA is TGTGCCAGCAGTTTAATGGAATTGGAGACCCAGTACTTC. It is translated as CASSLMELETQYF.